The present T cell receptor (beta chain) was sequenced within a study of blood T cell repertoires in COVID-19. Per the original methods: Reference gene primer amplification in the assay estimated nucleated cell counts. Using immunoSEQ multiplex PCR, the repertoire was profiled, and TCRdb retains in-frame clones only, with some absent. V, J and clone size derive from that table, while D and trimming were established from the DNA sequence. This sample carries about 300,000 clones, more than 75% of them seen once, and the ten largest clones take roughly 1.3%. Germline CDR1 is SNHLY and CDR2 is FYNNEI. V was clipped by 4 bases and J by 5 bases; unmatched bases: 3. CDR3 length equals 13 residues.

The chain joins TRBV2 to TRBJ2-3; TRBD2 matches at 7 bases. This receptor was taken from a man between 65 and 85 years old with acute or convalescent COVID-19. The sequenced sample was peripheral blood. The CDR3 nucleotides read TGTGCCAGCAGTGTTGGCGGGAGAGATACGCAGTATTTT. As protein: CASSVGGRDTQYF.